The next 32 T cell receptor beta chains were all read from a single sample in a study of blood T cell repertoires in COVID-19. Data came from immunoSEQ multiplex PCR; TCRdb stores just in-frame clones and leaves some out. This table holds 540,000 or so clones, approximately 91% found once. The sequencing sample was made of peripheral blood. These receptors all come from a woman aged 45 to 65 with COVID-19, enrolled during active disease.

This chain uses TRBV10-1 with TRBJ2-3; 8 nucleotides agree with TRBD1. The V gene's germline CDR1 is WNHNN and CDR2 SYGVQD (reference sequence). V shed 7 bases, J shed 8 bases, and the junction held 14 bases outside the gene matches. CDR3 length: 15 amino acids. CDR3 residues: CASNPGGGRFGTQYF. Here the CDR3 DNA reads TGCGCCAGCAATCCAGGGGGCGGCAGGTTCGGTACGCAGTATTTT.

This clone has more than one count but fewer than ten. The CDR3 here is CASTRGANTEAFF. CDR3 DNA sequence: TGTGCCAGCACGCGGGGCGCGAACACTGAAGCTTTCTTT. The V call is TRBV6-6, the J call TRBJ1-1; TRBD1 is a possible D gene (5 bases). Germline V gene sequence: CDR1 MNHNY, CDR2 SVGAGI (reference sequence). The CDR3 is 13 amino acids. The germline V and J ends were trimmed by 7 bases and 1 base, with 10 bases remaining between them.

The chain joins TRBV5-1 to TRBJ1-2; D unclear. CDR1 is SGHRS and CDR2 is YFSETQ in the germline V gene. With 5 bases removed from V and 5 bases from J, the gap between germline ends came to 13 bases. The CDR3 is 13 residues long. CDR3 nucleotide sequence: TGCGCCAGCAGTTCACTCGGGAGTTATGGCTACACCTTC. Translated: CASSSLGSYGYTF.

CDR3 region: CASSYTVGGEQFF. The CDR3, as DNA: TGTGCCAGCAGTTACACGGTGGGGGGTGAGCAGTTCTTC. This chain joins TRBV6-5 and TRBJ2-1; tentatively, D is TRBD2 (6 bases). This CDR3 has 13 residues. The V and J ends lost 2 bases and 9 bases respectively, with 11 bases between them. Germline lookup yields CDR1 MNHEY and CDR2 SVGAGI.

Regarding this clone: Mismatch with germline at one junction end may stem from a read error. The genes are TRBV6-1 and TRBJ1-6; D gene unclear. Germline CDR1 reads MNHNS; CDR2 reads SASEGT. The CDR3 sequence is 16 residues long. The CDR3 DNA reads as TGTGCCAGCAGTGAGAGACACGACCTCCTTAATTCCCCCCTCCACTTT. Encoded protein: CASSERHDLLNSPLHF.

This chain connects TRBV12-3 or TRBV12-4 to TRBJ2-1, with 11 nucleotides matching TRBD2. The CDR3 has 12 amino acids. The ends lost 5 bases at V and 12 bases at J; junction bases unmatched: 3. DNA of the CDR3: TGTGCCAGCAGTACCGGACTAGCGGGGCAGTTCTTC. Protein sequence: CASSTGLAGQFF.

The rearrangement uses TRBV30 and TRBJ1-2; 9 nucleotides align to TRBD1. This CDR3 is 15 amino acids long. Germline values: CDR1 GTSNPN, CDR2 SVGIG (reference sequence). With V trimmed by 0 bases and J by 2 bases, 4 bases remained unmatched. CDR3 loop: CAWSVNRGRNYGYTF. The CDR3 DNA is TGTGCCTGGAGTGTCAACAGGGGGCGAAACTATGGCTACACCTTC.

This chain links TRBV13 with TRBJ2-7; 7 nucleotides line up with TRBD1. This CDR3 spans 14 amino acids. The V gene's germline CDR1 is PRHDT and CDR2 FYEKMQ (reference sequence). Germline trimming cut 4 bases from V and 5 bases from J; bases unmatched to any gene: 8. The CDR3 sequence is CASSSDRDYHEQYF. The CDR3 DNA follows: TGTGCCAGCAGCTCCGACAGGGATTACCACGAGCAGTACTTC. The full variable domain, in which reference TRBV13 and TRBJ2-7 provide the parts outside the CDR3, is AAGVIQSPRHLIKEKRETATLKCYPIPRHDTVYWYQQGPGQDPQFLISFYEKMQSDKGSIPDRFSAQQFSDYHSELNMSSLELGDSALYFCASSSDRDYHEQYFGPGTRLTVT.

This clone was picked up one time. The chain couples TRBV20-1 to TRBJ1-1; D uncertain. The CDR3 is 11 residues long. V was cut by 7 bases and J by 1 base, with 7 bases left in between. Germline lookup yields CDR1 DFQATT and CDR2 SNEGSKA (reference sequence). The CDR3: CSVPGNTEAFF. CDR3 DNA sequence: TGCAGTGTCCCCGGGAACACTGAAGCTTTCTTT.

The J gene is TRBJ2-1, the V gene TRBV5-8; D is undetermined. The CDR3 loop spans 13 amino acids. The germline V gene encodes CDR1 SGHTS and CDR2 YDEGEE. The V gene lost 0 bases and the J gene lost 8 bases, with 9 bases spanning the gap. Written as DNA, the CDR3 is TGTGCCAGCAGCTTGGGTATAAGCGATGAGCAGTTCTTC. Amino acids: CASSLGISDEQFF.

V gene TRBV4-1 combines with J gene TRBJ2-7, with 7 positions matching TRBD1. From germline, CDR1 is MGHRA and CDR2 YSYEKL. The CDR3 sequence is 16 residues long. The J segment lost 2 bases and the V segment lost 0 bases, leaving 7 bases of the junction unmatched. CDR3 in DNA: TGCGCCAGCAGCCAAGATCCCCAGGGGGTCCCCTACGAGCAGTACTTC. It specifies CASSQDPQGVPYEQYF.

This chain's CDR3 is CASRFPGQGSEAFF. The CDR3 nucleotides read TGTGCCAGCAGGTTCCCGGGACAGGGGTCTGAAGCTTTCTTT. V and J are TRBV6-5 and TRBJ1-1; TRBD1 aligns across 10 bases. The germline CDR1 and CDR2 sequences are MNHEY and SVGAGI. V lost 6 bases and J lost 6; bases outside the gene matches: 7. The CDR3 covers 14 residues.

The V and J genes are TRBV3-1 (or the pseudogene TRBV3-2) and TRBJ1-2, with no clear D. This CDR3 spans 17 amino acids. Germline V lookup: CDR1 LGHDT, CDR2 YNNKEL (reference sequence). The germline V and J ends were trimmed by 1 base and 3 bases, with 18 bases remaining between them. The CDR3 sequence is CASSQVERIAGDYGYTF. The CDR3 region has the DNA TGTGCCAGCAGCCAAGTAGAAAGGATTGCCGGAGACTATGGCTACACCTTC.

This rearrangement joins TRBV10-2 to TRBJ1-4, with D tentatively TRBD1 (5 bases). This CDR3 is built from 15 residues. V was pared by 1 base and J by 7 bases, with 13 bases between. Looked up from germline, CDR1 is WSHSY and CDR2 is SAAADI. The CDR3 DNA reads TGCGCCAGCAGTGAGTACAAGGGAGGGACTGAAAAACTGTTTTTT. Amino acids: CASSEYKGGTEKLFF.

The rearrangement uses TRBV5-6 and TRBJ1-1, with 9 bases matching TRBD1. Germline CDR1 SGHDT, CDR2 YYEEEE. After removal of 4 bases from V and 11 bases from J, the junction contained 6 bases not matched to a gene. The CDR3 spans 12 residues. CDR3 in amino acids: CASSAGQGRAFF. The CDR3, as DNA: TGTGCCAGCAGCGCGGGACAGGGTCGGGCTTTCTTT.

The V call is TRBV29-1, the J call TRBJ1-2, with D maybe TRBD1 (5 bases). Germline-derived CDR1 and CDR2 are SQVTM and ANQGSEA. The V end was cut by 7 bases, the J end by 3 bases, with 18 bases between. The CDR3 loop spans 14 amino acids. The CDR3 loop reads CSATQGPHDYGYTF. The DNA of the CDR3 is TGCAGCGCAACTCAGGGCCCACACGACTATGGCTACACCTTC.

This clone appeared once. This rearrangement joins TRBV29-1 to TRBJ1-2; TRBD1 is a possible D gene (5 bases). The length of the CDR3 is 14 residues. CDR1 is SQVTM and CDR2 is ANQGSEA in the germline V gene. The V and J ends lost 3 bases and 0 bases respectively, with 11 bases between them. CDR3 residues: CSVDKTEANYGYTF. In DNA form, the CDR3 reads TGCAGCGTTGACAAGACAGAAGCTAACTATGGCTACACCTTC. Full variable domain (missing parts from reference TRBV29-1 and TRBJ1-2): SAVISQKPSRDICQRGTSLTIQCQVDSQVTMMFWYRQQPGQSLTLIATANQGSEATYESGFVIDKFPISRPNLTFSTLTVSNMSPEDSSIYLCSVDKTEANYGYTFGSGTRLTVV.

The chain's CDR3 is CASSSLAETGELFF. The CDR3 nucleotides read TGTGCCAGCAGTTCTTTGGCCGAAACCGGGGAGCTGTTTTTT. This chain uses TRBV28 with TRBJ2-2; the D is unclear. The germline CDR1 and CDR2 sequences are MDHEN and SYDVKM. V was cut by 4 bases and J by 5 bases, with 11 bases left in between. The CDR3 runs to 14 residues.

This chain joins TRBV5-1 and TRBJ1-1, with D perhaps TRBD1 (5 bases). Trimming stripped 0 bases from V and 5 bases from J, with 11 bases between. The CDR3 is made up of 14 amino acids. CDR1 is SGHRS and CDR2 is YFSETQ in the germline V gene. The CDR3 DNA reads TGCGCCAGCAGCTTGGCGCAGGGCGAAACTGAAGCTTTCTTT. Protein: CASSLAQGETEAFF. Supplemented by reference TRBV5-1 and TRBJ1-1, the full variable domain reads KAGVTQTPRYLIKTRGQQVTLSCSPISGHRSVSWYQQTPGQGLQFLFEYFSETQRNKGNFPGRFSGRQFSNSRSEMNVSTLELGDSALYLCASSLAQGETEAFFGQGTRLTVV.

The genes are TRBV12-5 and TRBJ2-3; 7 bases are a match to TRBD2. In germline, CDR1 is LGHNT, CDR2 FRNRAP. V shed 1 base, J shed 5 bases, and the junction held 3 bases outside the gene matches. This CDR3 is 14 amino acids long. The CDR3 sequence: CASGLGGGGDTQYF. The CDR3 DNA reads as TGTGCTAGTGGTTTGGGCGGGGGTGGAGATACGCAGTATTTT. Complete variable domain (other parts from reference TRBV12-5 and TRBJ2-3): DARVTQTPRHKVTEMGQEVTMRCQPILGHNTVFWYRQTMMQGLELLAYFRNRAPLDDSGMPKDRFSAEMPDATLATLKIQPSEPRDSAVYFCASGLGGGGDTQYFGPGTRLTVL.

The rearrangement joins TRBV6-5 to TRBJ1-3; D remains ambiguous. The V end lost 0 bases, the J end lost 4 bases, and 4 bases lay between the germline ends. Germline V gene data show CDR1 as MNHEY and CDR2 as SVGAGI. CDR3 size: 13 residues. This chain's CDR3 is CASSYSGGNTIYF. The CDR3 DNA reads as TGTGCCAGCAGTTACTCGGGCGGAAACACCATATATTTT.

This clone was counted only a few times. This chain links TRBV2 with TRBJ1-4; the match to TRBD1 covers 7 bases. Trimming took 4 bases from V and 5 from J; bases not matched to a gene: 1. Germline V gene data show CDR1 as SNHLY and CDR2 as FYNNEI. This CDR3 has 13 residues. The CDR3 sequence is CASSGDRNEKLFF. The CDR3 bases are TGTGCCAGCAGTGGGGACAGAAATGAAAAACTGTTTTTT.

The rearrangement uses TRBV9 and TRBJ1-1; D possibly corresponds to TRBD1 (5 bases). This CDR3 has 12 residues. The germline V and J ends were trimmed by 6 bases and 10 bases, with 16 bases remaining between them. Germline V gene data show CDR1 as SGDLS and CDR2 as YYNGEE. CDR3 in amino acids: CASTPPGGVAFF. The CDR3 DNA reads as TGTGCCAGCACCCCCCCGGGGGGAGTAGCTTTCTTT.

CDR3 in amino acids: CASSRDRLTGELFF. The DNA for the CDR3 is TGTGCCAGCAGTCGGGACAGGTTAACCGGGGAGCTGTTTTTT. This chain links TRBV6-5 with TRBJ2-2, with 8 nucleotides matching TRBD1. The CDR3 has 14 residues. Germline trimming cut 5 bases from V and 5 bases from J; bases unmatched to any gene: 4. Germline CDR1 is MNHEY and CDR2 is SVGAGI.

V gene TRBV7-9 combines with J gene TRBJ2-1, with TRBD2 matching 12 bases. The CDR3 consists of 16 residues. Germline trimming cut 8 bases from V and 8 bases from J; bases unmatched to any gene: 13. Germline CDR1 reads SEHNR; CDR2 reads FQNEAQ (reference sequence). The CDR3 DNA sequence: TGTGCCAGCGGCAGTAGGGCTAGCGGGGGGGCGGATGAGCAGTTCTTC. This codes for CASGSRASGGADEQFF.

A single count supports this clone. The chain has TRBV6-1 and TRBJ1-2; D gene uncertain. The V gene lost 2 bases and the J gene lost 4 bases, with 5 bases spanning the gap. Germline CDR1 reads MNHNS; CDR2 reads SASEGT. The CDR3 has 12 amino acids. DNA for the CDR3: TGTGCCAGCAGTGAACCCTTCTATGGCTACACCTTC. Translation gives CASSEPFYGYTF.

The gene calls are TRBV5-1 and TRBJ2-7, with 10 bases fitting TRBD1. Germline V CDR1 and CDR2: SGHRS, YFSETQ. The junction had 9 bases not matched to a gene; V was cut back by 4 bases and J by 2 bases. The CDR3 has 16 residues. CDR3 in amino acids: CASSPGGTGVAYEQYF. CDR3 DNA sequence: TGCGCCAGCAGCCCGGGCGGGACAGGGGTCGCCTACGAGCAGTACTTC.

This rearrangement joins TRBV9 to TRBJ1-2; D uncertain. The germline V gene has CDR1 SGDLS and CDR2 YYNGEE. CDR3 length: 14 amino acids. Trimming removed 9 bases at V and 5 bases at J, with 20 bases between. For the CDR3, the DNA is TGTGCCACCTCGGTATTGCCAACCCATTATGGCTACACCTTC. Translated, it gives CATSVLPTHYGYTF.

The chain links TRBV19 to TRBJ1-2, with D tentatively TRBD1 (5 bases). The ends were cut back, 5 bases at V and 0 bases at J, with 10 bases in the middle. Germline-derived CDR1 and CDR2 are LNHDA and SQIVND (reference sequence). The CDR3 loop spans 14 amino acids. CDR3 nucleotide sequence: TGTGCCAGTAGTTTGACAGCCTCTAACTATGGCTACACCTTC. It yields the protein CASSLTASNYGYTF.

The V and J genes are TRBV5-6 and TRBJ2-7; TRBD1 matches 10 bases. CDR1 and CDR2 (germline): SGHDT, YYEEEE. V was pared by 5 bases and J by 2 bases, with 7 bases of the junction left unmatched. There are 15 residues in the CDR3. The CDR3 spells CASSFGTGVTYEQYF. The CDR3 DNA follows: TGTGCCAGCAGTTTTGGGACAGGGGTTACCTACGAGCAGTACTTC.

V gene TRBV10-3 combines with J gene TRBJ2-1, with TRBD2 matching over 9 bases. Germline trimming cut 0 bases from V and 7 bases from J; bases unmatched to any gene: 7. The CDR3 extends over 16 amino acids. Germline V gene data show CDR1 as ENHRY and CDR2 as SYGVKD. The CDR3 sequence is CAISESRAGGRNEQFF. The CDR3 DNA sequence: TGTGCCATCAGTGAGTCCAGAGCGGGGGGCCGGAATGAGCAGTTCTTC.

This sequence joins TRBV2 and TRBJ2-1; 9 bases are shared with TRBD1. Germline loops: CDR1 SNHLY, CDR2 FYNNEI. The CDR3 is 15 amino acids. Unmatched junction bases numbered 7, after V lost 0 bases and J lost 10 bases. Here the CDR3 DNA reads TGTGCCAGCAGTGAAGCCGGACAGGGGTTAATGGAGCAGTTCTTC. Protein sequence: CASSEAGQGLMEQFF.